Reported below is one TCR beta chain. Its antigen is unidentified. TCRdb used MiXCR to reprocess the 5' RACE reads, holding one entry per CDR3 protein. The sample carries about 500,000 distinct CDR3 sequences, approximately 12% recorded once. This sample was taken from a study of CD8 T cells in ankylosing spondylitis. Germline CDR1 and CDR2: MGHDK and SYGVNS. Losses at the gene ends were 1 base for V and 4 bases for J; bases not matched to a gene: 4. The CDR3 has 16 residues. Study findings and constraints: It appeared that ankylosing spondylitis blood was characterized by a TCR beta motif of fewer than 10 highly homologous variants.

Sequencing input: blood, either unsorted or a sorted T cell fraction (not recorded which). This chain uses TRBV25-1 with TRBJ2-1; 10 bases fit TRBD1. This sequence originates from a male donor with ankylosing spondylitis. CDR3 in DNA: TGTGCCAGCAGTGAATCGGGGACAGGGGTTTACAATGAGCAGTTCTTC. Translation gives CASSESGTGVYNEQFF.